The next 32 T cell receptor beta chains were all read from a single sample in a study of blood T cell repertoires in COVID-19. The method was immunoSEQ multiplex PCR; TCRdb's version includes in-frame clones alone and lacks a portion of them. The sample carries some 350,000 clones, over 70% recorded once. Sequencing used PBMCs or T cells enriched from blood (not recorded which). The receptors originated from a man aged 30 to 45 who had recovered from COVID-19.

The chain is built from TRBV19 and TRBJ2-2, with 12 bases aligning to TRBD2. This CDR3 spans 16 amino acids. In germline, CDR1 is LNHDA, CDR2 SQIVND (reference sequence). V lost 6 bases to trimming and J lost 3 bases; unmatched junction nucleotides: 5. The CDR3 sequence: CASSRLAGVDTGELFF. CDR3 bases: TGTGCCAGTAGCCGACTAGCGGGGGTCGACACCGGGGAGCTGTTTTTT.

The CDR3 reads CASSSAGGVGTGNTIYF. In DNA, the CDR3 is TGTGCCAGCAGCTCCGCGGGTGGGGTAGGAACGGGAAACACCATATATTTT. The J gene is TRBJ1-3, the V gene TRBV7-8; D is uncertain. The germline CDR1 and CDR2 sequences are SGHVS and FQNEAQ. V was pared by 4 bases and J by 4 bases, with 20 bases between. This CDR3 has 17 residues.

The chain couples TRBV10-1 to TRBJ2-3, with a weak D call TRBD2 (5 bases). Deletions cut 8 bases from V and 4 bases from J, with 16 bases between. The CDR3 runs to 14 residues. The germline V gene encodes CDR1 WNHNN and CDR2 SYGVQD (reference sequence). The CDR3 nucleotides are TGCGCCAGCGTGTTGGTCGGACTCCCAGATACGCAGTATTTT. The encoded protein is CASVLVGLPDTQYF.

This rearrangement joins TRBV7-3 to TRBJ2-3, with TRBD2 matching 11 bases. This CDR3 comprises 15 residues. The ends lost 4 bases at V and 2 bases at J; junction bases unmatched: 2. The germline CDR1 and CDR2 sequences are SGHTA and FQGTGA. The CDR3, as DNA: TGTGCCAGCAGCTCTAGCGGGGGGTACACAGATACGCAGTATTTT. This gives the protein CASSSSGGYTDTQYF.

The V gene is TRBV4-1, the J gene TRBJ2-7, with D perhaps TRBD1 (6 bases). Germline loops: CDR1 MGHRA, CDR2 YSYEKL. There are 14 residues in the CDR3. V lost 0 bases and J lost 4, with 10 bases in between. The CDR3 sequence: CASSQELQGYEQYF. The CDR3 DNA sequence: TGCGCCAGCAGCCAAGAGCTACAGGGATACGAGCAGTACTTC.

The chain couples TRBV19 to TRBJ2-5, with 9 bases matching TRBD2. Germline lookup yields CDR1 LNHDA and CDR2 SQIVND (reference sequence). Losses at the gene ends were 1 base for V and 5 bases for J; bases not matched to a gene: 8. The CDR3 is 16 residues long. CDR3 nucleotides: TGTGCCAGTAGTATAGTCCCGACTAGCGGAGGGGAGACCCAGTACTTC. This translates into CASSIVPTSGGETQYF.

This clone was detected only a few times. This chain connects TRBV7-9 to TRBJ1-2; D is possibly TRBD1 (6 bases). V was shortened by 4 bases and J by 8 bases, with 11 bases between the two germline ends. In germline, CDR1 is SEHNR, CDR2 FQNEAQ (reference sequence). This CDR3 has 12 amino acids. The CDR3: CASSSTGHGYTF. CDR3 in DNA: TGTGCCAGCAGCTCGACAGGACACGGCTACACCTTC.

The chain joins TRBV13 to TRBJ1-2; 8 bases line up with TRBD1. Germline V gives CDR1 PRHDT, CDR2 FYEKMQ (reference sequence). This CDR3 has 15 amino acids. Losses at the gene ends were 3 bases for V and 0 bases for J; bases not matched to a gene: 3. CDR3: CASSLGQASNYGYTF. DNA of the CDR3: TGTGCCAGCAGCTTGGGACAGGCGTCTAACTATGGCTACACCTTC.

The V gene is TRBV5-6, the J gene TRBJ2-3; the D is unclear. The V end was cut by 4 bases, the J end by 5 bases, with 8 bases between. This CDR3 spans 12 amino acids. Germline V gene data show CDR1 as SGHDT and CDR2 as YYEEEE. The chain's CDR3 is CASSLQLDTQYF. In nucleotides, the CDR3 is TGTGCCAGCAGCCTTCAGTTAGATACGCAGTATTTT. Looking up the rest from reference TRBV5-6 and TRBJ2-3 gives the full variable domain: DAGVTQSPTHLIKTRGQQVTLRCSPKSGHDTVSWYQQALGQGPQFIFQYYEEEERQRGNFPDRFSGHQFPNYSSELNVNALLLGDSALYLCASSLQLDTQYFGPGTRLTVL.

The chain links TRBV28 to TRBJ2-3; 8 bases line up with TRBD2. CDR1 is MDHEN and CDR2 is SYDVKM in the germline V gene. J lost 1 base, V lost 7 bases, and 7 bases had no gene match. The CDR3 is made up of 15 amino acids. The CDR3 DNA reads TGTGCCAGCAACCCTGGGCGGGGGGGCACAGATACGCAGTATTTT. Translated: CASNPGRGGTDTQYF.

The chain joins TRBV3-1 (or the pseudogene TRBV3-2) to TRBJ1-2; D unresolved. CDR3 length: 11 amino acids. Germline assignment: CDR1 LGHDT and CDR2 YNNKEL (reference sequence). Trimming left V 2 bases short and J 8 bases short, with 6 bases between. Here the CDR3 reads CASSQNTGYTF. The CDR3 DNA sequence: TGTGCCAGCAGCCAAAACACGGGCTACACCTTC.

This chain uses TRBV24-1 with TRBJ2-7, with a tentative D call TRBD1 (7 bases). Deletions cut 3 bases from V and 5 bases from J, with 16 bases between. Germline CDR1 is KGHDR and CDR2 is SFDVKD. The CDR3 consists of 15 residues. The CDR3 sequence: CATSDPGQGGDEQYF. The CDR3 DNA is TGTGCCACCAGTGATCCGGGTCAGGGGGGAGACGAGCAGTACTTC.

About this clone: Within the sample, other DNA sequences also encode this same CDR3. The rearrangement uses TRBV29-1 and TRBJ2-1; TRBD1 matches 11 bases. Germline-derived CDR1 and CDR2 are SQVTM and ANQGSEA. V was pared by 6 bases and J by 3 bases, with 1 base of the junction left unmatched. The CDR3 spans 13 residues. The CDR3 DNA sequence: TGCAGCGTCGGGACAGGGGGCTACAATGAGCAGTTCTTC. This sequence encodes CSVGTGGYNEQFF.

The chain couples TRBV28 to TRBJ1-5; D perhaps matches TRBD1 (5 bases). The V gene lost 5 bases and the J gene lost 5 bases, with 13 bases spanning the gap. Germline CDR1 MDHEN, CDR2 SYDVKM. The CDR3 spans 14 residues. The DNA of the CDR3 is TGTGCCAGCAGTCCTCGCCAGGGTCATCAGCCCCAGCATTTT. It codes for CASSPRQGHQPQHF.

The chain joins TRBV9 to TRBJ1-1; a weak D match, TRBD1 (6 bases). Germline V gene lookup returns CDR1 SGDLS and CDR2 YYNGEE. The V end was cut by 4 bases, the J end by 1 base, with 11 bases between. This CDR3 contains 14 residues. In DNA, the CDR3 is TGTGCCAGCAGCCCGACAGGTGGGAACACTGAAGCTTTCTTT. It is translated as CASSPTGGNTEAFF.

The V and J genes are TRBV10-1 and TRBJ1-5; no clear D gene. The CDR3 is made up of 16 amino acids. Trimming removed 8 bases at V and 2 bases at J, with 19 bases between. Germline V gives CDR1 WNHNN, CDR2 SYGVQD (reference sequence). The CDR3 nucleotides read TGCGCCAGCGACCAAGCGGATCCCGCGGGCAATCAGCCCCAGCATTTT. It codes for CASDQADPAGNQPQHF.

The CDR3 coding sequence is TGTGCCAGTAGTATTCGCCAGGGGCAAGAGACCCAGTACTTC. It translates to CASSIRQGQETQYF. The chain couples TRBV19 to TRBJ2-5, with a weak D call TRBD1 (6 bases). The CDR3 runs 14 residues. Trimming took off 3 bases at V and 2 bases at J, with 10 bases between the two ends. Germline loops: CDR1 LNHDA, CDR2 SQIVND (reference sequence).

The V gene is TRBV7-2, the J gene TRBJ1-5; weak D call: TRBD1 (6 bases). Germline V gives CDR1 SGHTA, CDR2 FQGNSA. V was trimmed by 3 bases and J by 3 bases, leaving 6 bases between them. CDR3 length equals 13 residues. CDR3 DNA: TGTGCCAGCAGCTTGGGACACAATCAGCCCCAGCATTTT. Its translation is CASSLGHNQPQHF.

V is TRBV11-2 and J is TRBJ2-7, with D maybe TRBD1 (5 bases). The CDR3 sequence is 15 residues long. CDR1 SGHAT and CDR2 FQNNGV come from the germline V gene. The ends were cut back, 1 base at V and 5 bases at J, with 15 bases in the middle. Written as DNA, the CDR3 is TGTGCCAGCAGCTTAGCGGGCAGGGTGAACAACGAGCAGTACTTC. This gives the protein CASSLAGRVNNEQYF.

CDR3 nucleotide sequence: TGTGCCAGCAGCAACACCCCTAGCGGAGGCCAAGAGACCCAGTACTTC. Its protein is CASSNTPSGGQETQYF. J is TRBJ2-5 and V is TRBV6-6; TRBD2 matches 7 bases. Germline assignment: CDR1 MNHNY and CDR2 SVGAGI (reference sequence). With V trimmed by 6 bases and J by 1 base, 11 bases remained unmatched. CDR3 size: 16 residues.

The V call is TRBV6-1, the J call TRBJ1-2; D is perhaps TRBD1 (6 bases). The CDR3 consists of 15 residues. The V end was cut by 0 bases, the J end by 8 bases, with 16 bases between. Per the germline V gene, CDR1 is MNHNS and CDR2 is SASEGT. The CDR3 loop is CASSEAGRGPWGYTF. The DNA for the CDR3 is TGTGCCAGCAGTGAAGCAGGCAGGGGCCCATGGGGCTACACCTTC.

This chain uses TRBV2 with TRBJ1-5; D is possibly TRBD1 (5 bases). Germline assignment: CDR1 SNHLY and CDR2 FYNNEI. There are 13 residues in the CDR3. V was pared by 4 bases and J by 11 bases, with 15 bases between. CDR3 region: CASSGGGGLTQHF. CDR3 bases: TGTGCCAGCAGTGGCGGGGGGGGGTTGACCCAGCATTTT.

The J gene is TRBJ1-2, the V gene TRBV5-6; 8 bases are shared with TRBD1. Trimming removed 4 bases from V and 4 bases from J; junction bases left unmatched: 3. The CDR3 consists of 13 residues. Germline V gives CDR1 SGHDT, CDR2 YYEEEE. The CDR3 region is CASSGTGSYGYTF. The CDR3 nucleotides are TGTGCCAGCAGCGGGACAGGCAGCTATGGCTACACCTTC.

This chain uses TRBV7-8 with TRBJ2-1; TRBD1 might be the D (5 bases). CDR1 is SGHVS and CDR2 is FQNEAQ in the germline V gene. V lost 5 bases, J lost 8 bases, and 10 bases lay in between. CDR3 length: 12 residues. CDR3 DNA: TGTGCCAGCAGCCCTTGGGGCCATGAGCAGTTCTTC. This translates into CASSPWGHEQFF.

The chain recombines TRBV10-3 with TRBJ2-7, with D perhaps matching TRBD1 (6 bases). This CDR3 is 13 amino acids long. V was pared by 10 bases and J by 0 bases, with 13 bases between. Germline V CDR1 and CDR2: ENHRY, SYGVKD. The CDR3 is CATRDTDSYEQYF. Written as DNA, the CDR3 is TGTGCCACCCGGGACACCGACTCCTACGAGCAGTACTTC.

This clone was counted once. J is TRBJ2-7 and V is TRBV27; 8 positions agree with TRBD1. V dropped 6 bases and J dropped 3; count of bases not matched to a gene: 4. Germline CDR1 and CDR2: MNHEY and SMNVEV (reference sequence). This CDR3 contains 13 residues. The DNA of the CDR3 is TGTGCCAGCAGCGACAGGGGTGACTACGAGCAGTACTTC. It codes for CASSDRGDYEQYF.

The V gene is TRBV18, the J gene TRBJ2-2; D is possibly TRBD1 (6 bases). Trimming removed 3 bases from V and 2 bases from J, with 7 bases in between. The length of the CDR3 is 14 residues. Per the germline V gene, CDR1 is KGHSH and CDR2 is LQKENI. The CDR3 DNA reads TGTGCCAGCTCACCGGGACACAACACCGGGGAGCTGTTTTTT. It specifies CASSPGHNTGELFF.

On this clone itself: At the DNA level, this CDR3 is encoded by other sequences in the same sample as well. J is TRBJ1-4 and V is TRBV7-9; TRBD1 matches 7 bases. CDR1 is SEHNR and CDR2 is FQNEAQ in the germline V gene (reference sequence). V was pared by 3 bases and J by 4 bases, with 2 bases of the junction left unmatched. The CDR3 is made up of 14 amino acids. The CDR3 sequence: CASSLGTDNEKLFF. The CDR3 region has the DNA TGTGCCAGCAGCTTGGGGACAGATAATGAAAAACTGTTTTTT. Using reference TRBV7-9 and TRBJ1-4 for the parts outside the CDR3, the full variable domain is DTGVSQNPRHKITKRGQNVTFRCDPISEHNRLYWYRQTLGQGPEFLTYFQNEAQLEKSRLLSDRFSAERPKGSFSTLEIQRTEQGDSAMYLCASSLGTDNEKLFFGSGTQLSVL.

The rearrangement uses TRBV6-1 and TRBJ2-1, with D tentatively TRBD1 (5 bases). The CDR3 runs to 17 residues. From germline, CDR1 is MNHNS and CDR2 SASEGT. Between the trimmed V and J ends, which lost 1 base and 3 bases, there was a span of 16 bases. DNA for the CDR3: TGTGCCAGCAGTGAAGAGGTGGACGGCAGGGACTACAATGAGCAGTTCTTC. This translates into CASSEEVDGRDYNEQFF.

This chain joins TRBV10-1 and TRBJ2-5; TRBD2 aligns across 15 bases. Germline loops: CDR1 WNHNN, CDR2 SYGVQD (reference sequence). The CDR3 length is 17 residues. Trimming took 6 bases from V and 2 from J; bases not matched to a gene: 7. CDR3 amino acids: CASSPGTSGGLQETQYF. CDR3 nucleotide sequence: TGCGCCAGCAGCCCTGGGACTAGCGGGGGGCTGCAAGAGACCCAGTACTTC.

CDR3 amino acids: CASSPFGLAGPNTGELFF. The CDR3 region has the DNA TGTGCCAGCAGTCCATTCGGCCTAGCGGGGCCCAACACCGGGGAGCTGTTTTTT. The chain joins TRBV27 to TRBJ2-2, with 9 bases that match TRBD2. Germline CDR1 MNHEY, CDR2 SMNVEV (reference sequence). This CDR3 has 18 residues. Losses at the gene ends were 5 bases for V and 2 bases for J; bases not matched to a gene: 12.

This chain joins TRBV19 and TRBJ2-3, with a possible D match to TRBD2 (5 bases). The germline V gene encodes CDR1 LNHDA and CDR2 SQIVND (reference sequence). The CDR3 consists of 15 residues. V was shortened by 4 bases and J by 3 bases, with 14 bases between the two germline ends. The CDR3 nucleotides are TGTGCCAGTAGTAATCGGGGTCGGGGAACAGATACGCAGTATTTT. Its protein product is CASSNRGRGTDTQYF.